The 20 T cell receptor beta chains below were found in one sample sequenced in a study of PD-L1 blockade in urothelial cancer. Libraries were prepared by immunoSEQ multiplex PCR; TCRdb keeps only in-frame clonotypes and omits some of them. Among tens of thousands of clones listed, about 80% were seen once. Sequences were derived from PBMCs, sampled around atezolizumab (anti-PD-L1) treatment. All receptors derive from a man between 65 and 85 years old with urothelial cancer.

V gene TRBV30 combines with J gene TRBJ2-3; maybe TRBD2 (6 bases). This CDR3 spans 16 amino acids. Trimming removed 4 bases from V and 7 bases from J, with 24 bases in between. The V gene's germline CDR1 is GTSNPN and CDR2 SVGIG (reference sequence). Written as DNA, the CDR3 is TGTGCCTGGATCCCGTTGGGGGAGGCTCCCGACTATACGCAGTATTTT. It codes for CAWIPLGEAPDYTQYF.

This chain uses TRBV18 with TRBJ1-2; TRBD1 agrees at 7 bases. CDR1 is KGHSH, CDR2 LQKENI, per germline. V trimming: 6 bases; J trimming: 8 bases; junction bases outside the gene matches: 9. The CDR3 is 13 amino acids. CDR3 residues: CASSFSGGYGYTF. As DNA, the CDR3 is TGTGCCAGCTCCTTTTCAGGGGGGTACGGCTACACCTTC.

This chain joins TRBV11-2 and TRBJ2-1; 13 bases fit TRBD2. The CDR3 is made up of 15 amino acids. V lost 4 bases to trimming and J lost 7 bases; unmatched junction nucleotides: 4. The V gene's germline CDR1 is SGHAT and CDR2 FQNNGV. CDR3: CASSSLAGGENEQFF. CDR3 sequence (DNA): TGTGCCAGCAGCTCACTAGCGGGAGGGGAGAATGAGCAGTTCTTC.

The J gene is TRBJ2-2, the V gene TRBV7-3, with 12 bases identical to TRBD2. Germline values: CDR1 SGHTA, CDR2 FQGTGA. V shed 5 bases and J 4 bases; nucleotides not matched to a gene: 8. The CDR3 is 17 residues long. CDR3 DNA: TGTGCCAGCAGCCCCACCGGGACTAGCGGGCTCACCGGGGAGCTGTTTTTT. Protein product: CASSPTGTSGLTGELFF. The entire variable domain, with the rest obtained from reference TRBV7-3 and TRBJ2-2, is as follows: GAGVSQTPSNKVTEKGKYVELRCDPISGHTALYWYRQSLGQGPEFLIYFQGTGAADDSGLPNDRFFAVRPEGSVSTLKIQRTERGDSAVYLCASSPTGTSGLTGELFFGEGSRLTVL.

With respect to this clone: The germline gene is not matched at one end of the junction; a read error may be the cause. V usage is TRBV19 and J usage is TRBJ2-3, with D possibly matching TRBD2 (6 bases). The CDR3 is 13 residues long. Germline V gives CDR1 LNHDA, CDR2 SQIVND (reference sequence). Written as DNA, the CDR3 is TGTGCCAGTACCAGCGGGCCGGGGACCAGCATGGATTTT. It yields the protein CASTSGPGTSMDF.

This clone was observed a single time. The V gene is TRBV6-6, the J gene TRBJ1-5; no definite D call. CDR3 length: 16 residues. CDR1 and CDR2 (germline): MNHNY, SVGAGI (reference sequence). V shed 0 bases and J shed 2 bases, with 11 bases lying between them. The CDR3 loop reads CASSYSLGGRNQPQHF. The DNA of the CDR3 is TGTGCCAGCAGTTACTCCCTGGGAGGGCGCAATCAGCCCCAGCATTTT.

This clone occurred once. The J gene is TRBJ2-1, the V gene TRBV27; 11 positions match TRBD2. V shed 5 bases and J 3 bases; nucleotides not matched to a gene: 12. The CDR3 extends over 18 amino acids. The germline V gene has CDR1 MNHEY and CDR2 SMNVEV (reference sequence). The CDR3 is CASSLRGLAAQVYNEQFF. The CDR3 bases are TGTGCCAGCAGTCTGAGGGGACTAGCGGCCCAAGTCTACAATGAGCAGTTCTTC.

The chain couples TRBV28 to TRBJ2-1, with D perhaps TRBD2 (6 bases). V was trimmed by 7 bases and J by 8 bases, leaving 18 bases between them. Germline values: CDR1 MDHEN, CDR2 SYDVKM. CDR3 length equals 14 residues. The DNA for the CDR3 is TGTGCCAGCACCACCGGGACTGGGTTCTATGAGCAGTTCTTC. This translates into CASTTGTGFYEQFF.

This chain uses TRBV10-3 with TRBJ2-5; 10 nucleotides match TRBD1. The CDR3 length is 14 residues. V was pared by 10 bases and J by 1 base, with 6 bases of the junction left unmatched. Looked up from germline, CDR1 is ENHRY and CDR2 is SYGVKD. CDR3 amino acids: CASRQGAGQETQYF. CDR3 coding DNA: TGTGCCAGCAGACAGGGGGCAGGCCAAGAGACCCAGTACTTC.

This clone was seen once. The chain links TRBV4-3 to TRBJ2-7; 9 nucleotides align to TRBD1. CDR3 length: 13 amino acids. With 2 bases clipped from V and 5 bases from J, the junction kept 1 base outside the gene matches. Looked up from germline, CDR1 is LGHNA and CDR2 is YSLEER. In DNA form, the CDR3 reads TGCGCCAGCAGCCAACGGACAGGGGACGAGCAGTACTTC. It translates to CASSQRTGDEQYF.

V is TRBV6-1 and J is TRBJ2-7; possible D gene TRBD1, 6 bases. From germline, CDR1 is MNHNS and CDR2 SASEGT. Between the trimmed V and J ends, which lost 5 bases and 1 base, there was a span of 12 bases. The CDR3 length is 14 residues. The chain's CDR3 is CASSLDRFSYEQYF. In nucleotides, the CDR3 is TGTGCCAGCAGTCTAGACAGGTTTTCCTACGAGCAGTACTTC.

The chain carries TRBV11-3 and TRBJ2-5; a possible D gene is TRBD2 (6 bases). V was trimmed by 1 base and J by 2 bases, leaving 11 bases between them. The CDR3 has 15 amino acids. From germline, CDR1 is SGHNT and CDR2 YENEEA. The CDR3 protein is CASSLGAGPQETQYF. DNA of the CDR3: TGTGCCAGCAGCTTAGGGGCGGGGCCGCAAGAGACCCAGTACTTC.

The chain couples TRBV15 to TRBJ2-2; D perhaps matches TRBD2 (7 bases). The length of the CDR3 is 15 residues. The ends were cut back, 1 base at V and 4 bases at J, with 10 bases in the middle. CDR1 and CDR2 from the germline V gene are LNHNV and YYDKDF (reference sequence). This CDR3 reads CATSRGGGATGELFF. CDR3 DNA sequence: TGTGCCACCAGCAGAGGAGGGGGGGCCACCGGGGAGCTGTTTTTT. The full variable domain, rest sourced from reference TRBV15 and TRBJ2-2, is DAMVIQNPRYQVTQFGKPVTLSCSQTLNHNVMYWYQQKSSQAPKLLFHYYDKDFNNEADTPDNFQSRRPNTSFCFLDIRSPGLGDTAMYLCATSRGGGATGELFFGEGSRLTVL.

The V gene is TRBV7-2, the J gene TRBJ1-5; TRBD1 aligns across 7 bases. The CDR3 is 15 residues long. The V and J ends lost 6 bases and 4 bases, in that order; junction bases with no gene match: 9. Germline CDR1 reads SGHTA; CDR2 reads FQGNSA. In nucleotides, the CDR3 is TGTGCCAGCAGGTTCCAAGGGGGCGGGAATCAGCCCCAGCATTTT. Its protein product is CASRFQGGGNQPQHF.

The chain is built from TRBV19 and TRBJ1-4; a weak D match, TRBD1 (5 bases). The germline CDR1 and CDR2 sequences are LNHDA and SQIVND (reference sequence). Trimming left V 5 bases short and J 6 bases short, with 16 bases between. The CDR3 loop spans 15 amino acids. The CDR3 DNA is TGTGCCAGTAGTCGACAAGGGGCAGGATATGAAAAACTGTTTTTT. Protein: CASSRQGAGYEKLFF.

This clone was counted a single time. The chain employs TRBV5-1 and TRBJ2-7; 8 bases line up with TRBD1. V gave up 4 bases and J gave up 4 bases; unmatched junction bases: 7. The CDR3 loop spans 14 amino acids. Looked up from germline, CDR1 is SGHRS and CDR2 is YFSETQ. For the CDR3, the DNA is TGCGCCAGCAGCATGGACAGGGTGGGATACGAGCAGTACTTC. Protein: CASSMDRVGYEQYF.

The chain combines TRBV4-2 with TRBJ1-5, with TRBD1 as a possible D gene (5 bases). The V and J ends lost 0 bases and 7 bases respectively, with 13 bases between them. Germline V gene data show CDR1 as LGHNA and CDR2 as YNFKEQ. This CDR3 region has 15 residues. The CDR3 loop reads CASSQDGTGRQPQHF. In DNA, the CDR3 is TGTGCCAGCAGCCAAGACGGAACAGGTCGGCAGCCCCAGCATTTT.

In this sample, this clone turned up once. This chain uses TRBV7-4 with TRBJ1-3; the D is unclear. Germline assignment: CDR1 SGHVT and CDR2 SQSDAQ. Trimming removed 1 base from V and 16 bases from J, with 14 bases in between. The length of the CDR3 is 12 residues. CDR3 region: CASSLVTLAWYF. For the CDR3, the DNA is TGTGCCAGCAGCTTAGTCACCCTCGCGTGGTATTTT.

The V and J genes are TRBV28 and TRBJ2-7; the match to TRBD2 covers 9 bases. Germline V lookup: CDR1 MDHEN, CDR2 SYDVKM. V lost 4 bases and J lost 0; bases outside the gene matches: 13. CDR3 length equals 18 residues. CDR3 sequence: CASSSPPRGRGYSYEQYF. The DNA of the CDR3 is TGTGCCAGCAGTTCGCCTCCCCGCGGGAGGGGGTACTCCTACGAGCAGTACTTC. Using reference TRBV28 and TRBJ2-7 for the parts outside the CDR3, the full variable domain is DVKVTQSSRYLVKRTGEKVFLECVQDMDHENMFWYRQDPGLGLRLIYFSYDVKMKEKGDIPEGYSVSREKKERFSLILESASTNQTSMYLCASSSPPRGRGYSYEQYFGPGTRLTVT.

The J gene is TRBJ1-1, the V gene TRBV4-3; D call uncertain. V lost 0 bases and J lost 0, with 5 bases in between. CDR1 and CDR2 from the germline V gene are LGHNA and YSLEER. The CDR3 is 14 amino acids. The CDR3 reads CASSQEAVNTEAFF. For the CDR3, the DNA is TGCGCCAGCAGCCAAGAGGCGGTGAACACTGAAGCTTTCTTT.